The present TCR beta chain was sequenced within a study of beta chain features in type 1 diabetes. Findings and limits, study-wide: With patients and controls alike, PCR might favor shorter templates to an equal degree. People with Type 1 diabetes carried modestly yet significantly shorter TCRB CDR3s in all four CD4+ subsets.

This clone was counted between two and nine times. Its target is unknown. The entirety of the isolated RNA underwent reverse transcription, so expressed TCRB transcripts were sequenced. The repertoire was sequenced with immunoSEQ multiplex PCR; TCRdb's copy has only in-frame clones and lacks some. The table records about 68,000 clones, 45% to 50% of them present only once. The trim removed 4 bases at V and 2 bases at J, leaving 3 bases unmatched. The CDR3 sequence is 14 residues long. Germline CDR1 is SGHDN and CDR2 is FVKESK. This sequence originates from a man in his thirties or forties with type 1 diabetes. The sequencing input was central memory CD4+ T cells from blood. V and J are TRBV14 and TRBJ2-7, with TRBD2 matching 9 bases. The CDR3 DNA sequence: TGTGCCAGCAGCCTCTCTAGCGGGGCCTACGAGCAGTACTTC. Residues: CASSLSSGAYEQYF.